Listed here are 7 T cell receptor beta chains from one sample, sequenced in a study of shared clonotypes between healthy human individuals. This table comes from immunoSEQ multiplex PCR, and its TCRdb copy is limited to in-frame clones, with some not included. The table includes over a million clones, 75% to 85% detected once. The sample consisted of memory CD4+ T cells from PBMCs. Indicated subset: CD45RA-negative fraction. These receptors came from a man younger than 35 in good health. Some clones in this sample may be carry-over from other donors' samples.

The V gene is TRBV6-5, the J gene TRBJ1-3, with D possibly matching TRBD1 (6 bases). V shed 4 bases and J shed 4 bases, with 11 bases lying between them. In germline, CDR1 is MNHEY, CDR2 SVGAGI. The CDR3 spans 14 residues. CDR3 sequence: CASSSTGDGNTIYF. CDR3 in DNA: TGTGCCAGCAGTTCGACAGGTGACGGAAACACCATATATTTT.

The V gene is TRBV21-1, the J gene TRBJ2-7; TRBD1 was called by the table and not checked on the DNA. TRBV21-1 is shown as a pseudogene. This CDR3 comprises 15 residues. CDR3 sequence: CASSTDRGLPCEQYF. CDR3 sequence (DNA): TGTGCCAGCAGCACCGACAGGGGGCTTCCCTGCGAGCAGTACTTC.

This sequence joins TRBV21-1 and TRBJ1-1. TRBV21-1 is flagged as a pseudogene. The CDR3 totals 16 residues. The CDR3 spells CASTQKSIPRVTEAFF. The CDR3 nucleotides read TGTGCCAGCACCCAGAAGAGCATCCCTCGGGTCACTGAAGCTTTCTTT.

CDR3 DNA sequence: TGTGCCAGCAGTGATCCCAGCGGTAGGGAGACCCAGTACTTC. Its protein product is CASSDPSGRETQYF. The chain joins TRBV25-1 to TRBJ2-5; perhaps TRBD2 as D (5 bases). The CDR3 consists of 14 residues. V lost 3 bases, J lost 5 bases, and 13 bases lay in between. CDR1 is MGHDK, CDR2 SYGVNS, per germline.

The chain employs TRBV28 and TRBJ1-1; perhaps TRBD1 as D (6 bases). The germline gives CDR1 MDHEN, CDR2 SYDVKM. Trimming took 1 base from V and 5 from J, leaving 14 bases between them. CDR3 size: 15 residues. CDR3 sequence: CASSLFYRAGTEAFF. DNA of the CDR3: TGTGCCAGCAGTTTATTTTACAGGGCCGGAACTGAAGCTTTCTTT. Combining the CDR3 with reference TRBV28 and TRBJ1-1 gives the whole variable domain DVKVTQSSRYLVKRTGEKVFLECVQDMDHENMFWYRQDPGLGLRLIYFSYDVKMKEKGDIPEGYSVSREKKERFSLILESASTNQTSMYLCASSLFYRAGTEAFFGQGTRLTVV.

The gene calls are TRBV5-8 and TRBJ2-7, with 7 bases that match TRBD2. Germline lookup yields CDR1 SGHTS and CDR2 YDEGEE. The CDR3 totals 13 residues. The junction had 3 bases not matched to a gene; V was cut back by 2 bases and J by 4 bases. In DNA, the CDR3 is TGTGCCAGCAGCTTTAGGCGGGAGTACGAGCAGTACTTC. Its protein product is CASSFRREYEQYF.

This chain uses TRBV28 with TRBJ2-7; a weak D match, TRBD1 (6 bases). The CDR3 contains 12 residues. V was clipped by 4 bases and J by 5 bases, with 9 bases between them. Per the germline V gene, CDR1 is MDHEN and CDR2 is SYDVKM. The CDR3 protein is CASSSGDHEQYF. The CDR3 region has the DNA TGTGCCAGCAGTTCAGGGGACCACGAGCAGTACTTC.